This T cell receptor beta chain was identified in a study of shared clonotypes between healthy human individuals. Study-wide context: Those who served as donors were two women and three men between the ages of 18 and 49.

Profiled with immunoSEQ multiplex PCR; TCRdb holds only in-frame clones, not every one. This sample has about 1.5 million clones, with approximately 98% found just once. The donor cohort consisted entirely of Caucasian adults residing in Nashville, Tennessee. Sequencing was performed on naive CD4+ T cells sorted from blood. Subset meaning: CD45RA+ positively selected. The receptor's source is a man between 25 and 39 years old in good health.

DNA for the CDR3: TGCGCCAGACACCGGGACCCGGCCTCCTACGAGCAGTACTTC. It specifies CARHRDPASYEQYF. The chain uses TRBV10-1 and TRBJ2-7, with D possibly called TRBD1 or TRBD2 (5 bases each). Germline V lookup: CDR1 WNHNN, CDR2 SYGVQD (reference sequence). The CDR3 has 14 residues. V lost 9 bases, J lost 0 bases, and 15 bases lay in between.